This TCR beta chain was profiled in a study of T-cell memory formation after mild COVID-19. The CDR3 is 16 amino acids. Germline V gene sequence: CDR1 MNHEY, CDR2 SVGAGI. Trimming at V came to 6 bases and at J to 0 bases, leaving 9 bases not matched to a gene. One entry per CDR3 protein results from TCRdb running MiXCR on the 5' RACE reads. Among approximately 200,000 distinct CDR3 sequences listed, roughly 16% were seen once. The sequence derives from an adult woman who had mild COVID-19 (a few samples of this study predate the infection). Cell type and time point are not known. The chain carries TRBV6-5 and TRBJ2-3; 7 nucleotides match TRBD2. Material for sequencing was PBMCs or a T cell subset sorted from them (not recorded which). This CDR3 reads CASSPPGLRSTDTQYF. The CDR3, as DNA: TGTGCCAGCAGCCCGCCGGGACTACGAAGCACAGATACGCAGTATTTT.